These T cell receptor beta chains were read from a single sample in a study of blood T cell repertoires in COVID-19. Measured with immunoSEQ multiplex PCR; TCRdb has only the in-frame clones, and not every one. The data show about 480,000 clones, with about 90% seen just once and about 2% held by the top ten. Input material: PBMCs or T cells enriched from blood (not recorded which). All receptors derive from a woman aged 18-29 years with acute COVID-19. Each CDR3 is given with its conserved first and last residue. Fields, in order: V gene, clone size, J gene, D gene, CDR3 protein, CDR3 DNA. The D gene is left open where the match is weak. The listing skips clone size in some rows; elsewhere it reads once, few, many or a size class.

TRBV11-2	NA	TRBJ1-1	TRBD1	CASSLDLFKRTGLNTEAFF	TGTGCCAGCAGCTTAGATTTATTTAAGCGGACAGGACTGAACACTGAAGCTTTCTTT
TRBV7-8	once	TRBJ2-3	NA	CASSYGLGGADTQYF	TGTGCCAGCAGCTACGGACTAGGGGGGGCGGATACGCAGTATTTT
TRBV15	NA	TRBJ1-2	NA	CATSRDAQVAFYGYTF	TGTGCCACCAGCAGAGATGCCCAGGTGGCTTTTTATGGCTACACCTTC
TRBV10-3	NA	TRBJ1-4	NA	CAISESPTQGSGEKLFF	TGTGCCATCAGTGAGTCCCCGACACAGGGTTCAGGGGAAAAACTGTTTTTT
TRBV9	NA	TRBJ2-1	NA	CASSVAVRAYNEQFF	TGTGCCAGCAGCGTAGCTGTCAGGGCCTACAATGAGCAGTTCTTC
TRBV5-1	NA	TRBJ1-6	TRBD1	CASSKRGGVDNSPLHF	TGCGCCAGCAGCAAGCGAGGGGGCGTAGATAATTCACCCCTCCACTTT
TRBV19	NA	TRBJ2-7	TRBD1	CASSEGDRGAYEQYF	TGTGCCAGTAGTGAAGGTGACAGGGGAGCCTACGAGCAGTACTTC
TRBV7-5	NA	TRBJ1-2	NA	CVRSFVPHEVGYTF	TGTGTCAGAAGCTTTGTCCCCCACGAGGTTGGCTACACCTTC
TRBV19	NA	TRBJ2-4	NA	CASSIDGLAKNIQYF	TGTGCCAGTAGTATCGACGGACTAGCCAAAAACATTCAGTACTTC
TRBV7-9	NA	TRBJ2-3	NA	CASSSQDYTDTQYF	TGTGCCAGCAGCTCCCAGGACTACACAGATACGCAGTATTTT
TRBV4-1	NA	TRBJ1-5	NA	CASSQVISTGPINQPQHF	TGCGCCAGCAGCCAAGTAATATCCACAGGGCCCATCAATCAGCCCCAGCATTTT
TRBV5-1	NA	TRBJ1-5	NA	CASSLDAGSNQPQHF	TGCGCCAGCAGCTTGGATGCGGGGTCCAATCAGCCCCAGCATTTT
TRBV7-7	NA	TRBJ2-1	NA	CASSLESGTQKFF	TGTGCTAGCAGCTTAGAATCAGGGACACAGAAGTTCTTC
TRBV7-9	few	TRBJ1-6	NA	CASSLSGSNSPLHF	TGTGCCAGCAGCTTATCGGGGAGTAATTCACCCCTCCACTTT
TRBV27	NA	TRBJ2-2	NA	CASSRRNTGELFF	TGTGCCAGCAGTCGGAGGAACACCGGGGAGCTGTTTTTT
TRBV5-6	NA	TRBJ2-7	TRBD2	CASSRGVSPLEQYF	TGTGCCAGCAGCCGGGGGGTCAGCCCCCTCGAGCAGTACTTC
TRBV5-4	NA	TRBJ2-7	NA	CASSLAQSPYEQYF	TGTGCCAGCAGCTTGGCCCAGTCGCCCTACGAGCAGTACTTC
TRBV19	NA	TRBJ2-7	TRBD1	CASGQGFYEQYF	TGTGCCTCGGGACAGGGATTCTACGAGCAGTACTTC
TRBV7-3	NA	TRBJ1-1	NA	CASSFSTNSEAFF	TGTGCCAGCAGCTTCTCCACCAACAGTGAAGCTTTCTTT
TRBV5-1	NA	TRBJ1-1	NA	CASSLESSFEAFF	TGCGCCAGCAGCTTGGAGTCAAGCTTTGAAGCTTTCTTT
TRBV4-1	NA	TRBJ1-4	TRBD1	CASSQSRDRGNEKLFF	TGCGCCAGCAGCCAGTCCCGGGACAGGGGAAACGAAAAACTGTTTTTT
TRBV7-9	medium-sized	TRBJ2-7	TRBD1	CASSLTGDEQYF	TGTGCCAGCAGCTTGACAGGGGACGAGCAGTACTTC
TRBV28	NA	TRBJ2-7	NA	CASSSSTLAHEQYF	TGTGCCAGCAGTTCATCCACGCTAGCCCACGAGCAGTACTTC
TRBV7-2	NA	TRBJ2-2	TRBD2	CASSLADLAGVGELFF	TGTGCCAGCAGCTTAGCGGATCTAGCGGGAGTCGGGGAGCTGTTTTTT
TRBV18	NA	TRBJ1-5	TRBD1	CASSPSPGQVNQPQHF	TGTGCCAGCTCACCATCGCCGGGACAGGTGAATCAGCCCCAGCATTTT
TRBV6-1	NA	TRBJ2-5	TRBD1	CASSDLLTTGRQETQYF	TGTGCCAGCAGTGATTTACTAACGACAGGGCGACAAGAGACCCAGTACTTC
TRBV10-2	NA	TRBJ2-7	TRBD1	CASRDRGYEQYF	TGCGCCAGCAGGGACAGGGGCTACGAGCAGTACTTC
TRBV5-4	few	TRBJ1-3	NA	CASSLAGVGNTIYF	TGTGCCAGCAGCTTGGCGGGGGTTGGAAACACCATATATTTT
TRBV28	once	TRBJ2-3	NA	CASSGTLGFVDTQYF	TGTGCCAGCAGTGGGACACTAGGTTTCGTGGATACGCAGTATTTT
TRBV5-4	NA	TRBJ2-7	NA	CASSLEAGGNEQYF	TGTGCCAGCAGCTTGGAAGCGGGTGGGAACGAGCAGTACTTC
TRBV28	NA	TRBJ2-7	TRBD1	CASIPHRGTLYEQYF	TGTGCCAGCATCCCCCACAGGGGTACACTCTACGAGCAGTACTTC
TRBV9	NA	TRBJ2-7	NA	CASSVGPSATSYEQYF	TGTGCCAGCAGCGTAGGCCCTAGCGCGACCTCCTACGAGCAGTACTTC
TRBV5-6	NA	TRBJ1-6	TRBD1	CASSETGLDSPLHF	TGTGCCAGCAGCGAGACAGGGCTGGATTCACCCCTCCACTTT
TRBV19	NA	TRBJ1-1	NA	CASRIPRAGTEAFF	TGTGCCAGTAGAATTCCGCGGGCGGGCACTGAAGCTTTCTTT
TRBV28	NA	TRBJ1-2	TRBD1	CASSLLGDRAPGYTF	TGTGCCAGCAGTTTATTGGGGGACAGGGCCCCTGGCTACACCTTC
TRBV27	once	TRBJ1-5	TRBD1	CASSATGGGQPQHF	TGTGCCAGCAGTGCGACAGGGGGAGGTCAGCCCCAGCATTTT
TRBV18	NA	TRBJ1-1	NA	CASSGGLDTEAFF	TGTGCCAGCTCCGGTGGACTGGACACTGAAGCTTTCTTT
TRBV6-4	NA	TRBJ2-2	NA	CASSDSAEGGTGELFF	TGTGCCAGCAGTGACTCAGCGGAGGGGGGGACCGGGGAGCTGTTTTTT
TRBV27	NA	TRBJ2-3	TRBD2	CASRIRPGLAIGDTQYF	TGTGCCAGCAGAATAAGACCGGGACTAGCTATTGGAGATACGCAGTATTTT
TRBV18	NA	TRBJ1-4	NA	CASSPNSLTASREKLFF	TGTGCCAGCTCACCCAATTCCCTGACAGCTAGTCGAGAAAAACTGTTTTTT
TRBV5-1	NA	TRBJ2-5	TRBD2	CASSLGLAKDQYF	TGCGCCAGCAGCTTGGGACTAGCGAAAGACCAGTACTTC
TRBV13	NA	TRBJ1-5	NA	CASSLYGGDQPQHF	TGTGCCAGCAGCTTATATGGGGGCGATCAGCCCCAGCATTTT
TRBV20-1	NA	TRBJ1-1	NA	CSASKAGPNTEAFF	TGCAGTGCTAGTAAGGCAGGGCCGAACACTGAAGCTTTCTTT
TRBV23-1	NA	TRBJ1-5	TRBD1	CASSPPRGRNQPQHF	TGCGCCAGCAGTCCCCCCAGGGGGCGCAATCAGCCCCAGCATTTT
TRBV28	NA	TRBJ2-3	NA	CASSYGQPTDTQYF	TGTGCCAGCAGTTATGGACAGCCCACAGATACGCAGTATTTT
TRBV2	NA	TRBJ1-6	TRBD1	CASRGQESPLHF	TGTGCCAGCAGGGGACAGGAGTCACCCCTCCACTTT
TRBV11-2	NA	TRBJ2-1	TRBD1	CASSLGQGNYNEQFF	TGTGCCAGCAGCCTGGGACAGGGAAATTACAATGAGCAGTTCTTC
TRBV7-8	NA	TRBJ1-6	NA	CASSAIQGTSPLHF	TGTGCCAGCAGCGCAATTCAGGGTACTTCACCCCTCCACTTT
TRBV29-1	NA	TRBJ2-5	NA	CSVYGAGIQETQYF	TGCAGCGTCTACGGCGCGGGGATCCAAGAGACCCAGTACTTC
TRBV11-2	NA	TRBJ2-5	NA	CASTPRDTRKETQYF	TGTGCCAGCACCCCTCGGGACACCAGGAAAGAGACCCAGTACTTC
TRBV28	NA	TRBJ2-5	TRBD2	CASRQGLAGAQETQYF	TGTGCCAGCAGACAAGGACTAGCGGGGGCCCAAGAGACCCAGTACTTC
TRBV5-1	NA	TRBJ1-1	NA	CASSFELAAGEAFF	TGCGCCAGCAGCTTCGAGTTGGCCGCGGGTGAAGCTTTCTTT
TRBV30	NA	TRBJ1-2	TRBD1	CAWSVLGRGIYGYTF	TGTGCCTGGAGTGTACTCGGCAGGGGGATCTATGGCTACACCTTC
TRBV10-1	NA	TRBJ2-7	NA	CASSERVTPFYEQYF	TGCGCCAGCAGCGAGCGGGTGACCCCCTTCTACGAGCAGTACTTC
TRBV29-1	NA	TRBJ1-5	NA	CSVDEGTGNQPQHF	TGCAGCGTTGATGAGGGAACGGGCAATCAGCCCCAGCATTTT